Shown below are 21 T cell receptor beta chains from a single sample sequenced in a study of blood T cell repertoires in COVID-19. Measured with immunoSEQ multiplex PCR; TCRdb has only the in-frame clones, and not every one. The sample has roughly 250,000 clones; about nine tenths are singletons. Material: peripheral blood. These receptors were obtained from a man in his 60s who had recovered from COVID-19.

This clone was seen only once. The CDR3 nucleotides read TGTGCCATCAGTGAGTCGAAAAGGCAGGGAGGTGAAGCTTTCTTT. Translation gives CAISESKRQGGEAFF. The V gene is TRBV10-3, the J gene TRBJ1-1, with D possibly being TRBD1 (5 bases). This CDR3 spans 15 amino acids. V was trimmed by 0 bases and J by 7 bases, leaving 15 bases between them. CDR1 is ENHRY, CDR2 SYGVKD, per germline.

This chain joins TRBV7-9 and TRBJ2-4; 8 bases are a match to TRBD2. This CDR3 spans 19 amino acids. J gave up 2 bases and V 4 bases, and 16 bases lay outside the gene matches. CDR1 is SEHNR, CDR2 FQNEAQ, per germline (reference sequence). The DNA for the CDR3 is TGTGCCAGCAGCTCCTCCGGGACTAGTGGGGCGGGGTCCAAAAACATTCAGTACTTC. Its translation is CASSSSGTSGAGSKNIQYF.

A few counts support this clone. The chain has TRBV10-2 and TRBJ2-7; possibly TRBD1 for D (6 bases). CDR1 is WSHSY and CDR2 is SAAADI in the germline V gene. This CDR3 region has 14 residues. The ends were cut back, 4 bases at V and 1 base at J, with 11 bases in the middle. Here the CDR3 reads CASSGRDTSYEQYF. The CDR3 nucleotides are TGCGCCAGCAGTGGCCGGGACACATCCTACGAGCAGTACTTC.

The chain recombines TRBV6-6 with TRBJ2-7; TRBD1 agrees at 9 bases. CDR1 and CDR2 from the germline V gene are MNHNY and SVGAGI (reference sequence). This CDR3 has 18 amino acids. V trimming: 5 bases; J trimming: 4 bases; junction bases outside the gene matches: 18. The CDR3 loop is CASSPSSRGRDRAYEQYF. In nucleotides, the CDR3 is TGTGCCAGCAGTCCCTCCTCACGGGGCCGGGACAGGGCGTACGAGCAGTACTTC.

The chain recombines TRBV25-1 with TRBJ2-3, with a possible D match to TRBD1 (6 bases). V was cut by 8 bases and J by 2 bases, with 8 bases left in between. This CDR3 spans 12 amino acids. The germline gives CDR1 MGHDK, CDR2 SYGVNS. CDR3 in amino acids: CASRTVTDTQYF. The DNA of the CDR3 is TGTGCCAGCCGGACAGTCACAGATACGCAGTATTTT.

The chain is built from TRBV9 and TRBJ2-1; D may be TRBD2 (5 bases). The V and J ends lost 7 bases and 0 bases respectively, with 17 bases between them. This CDR3 region has 16 residues. CDR1 and CDR2 (germline): SGDLS, YYNGEE. CDR3 in amino acids: CASSPPTGSSYNEQFF. The CDR3 DNA follows: TGTGCCAGCTCGCCCCCAACGGGGAGCTCCTACAATGAGCAGTTCTTC.

CDR3 nucleotides: TGTGCCAGTAGATCAACAGGGTTAGGGGGTTACGAGCAGTACTTC. It is translated as CASRSTGLGGYEQYF. The V call is TRBV19, the J call TRBJ2-7, with D maybe TRBD1 (6 bases). The germline V and J ends were trimmed by 6 bases and 4 bases, with 19 bases remaining between them. This CDR3 contains 15 residues. Germline loops: CDR1 LNHDA, CDR2 SQIVND (reference sequence).

V and J are TRBV11-3 and TRBJ2-7; D call uncertain. The germline V gene has CDR1 SGHNT and CDR2 YENEEA. The CDR3 covers 13 residues. Trimming left V 10 bases short and J 1 base short, with 14 bases between. CDR3 nucleotide sequence: TGTGCCACGCCCTACCCCCGTTCCTACGAGCAGTACTTC. It translates to CATPYPRSYEQYF.

V and J are TRBV5-1 and TRBJ1-2; D may be TRBD1 (5 bases). Looked up from germline, CDR1 is SGHRS and CDR2 is YFSETQ. This CDR3 contains 13 residues. Trimming stripped 2 bases from V and 0 bases from J, with 5 bases between. The chain's CDR3 is CASSLQANYGYTF. As DNA, the CDR3 is TGCGCCAGCAGCTTACAGGCTAACTATGGCTACACCTTC. Together with reference TRBV5-1 and TRBJ1-2, the CDR3 gives the full variable domain: KAGVTQTPRYLIKTRGQQVTLSCSPISGHRSVSWYQQTPGQGLQFLFEYFSETQRNKGNFPGRFSGRQFSNSRSEMNVSTLELGDSALYLCASSLQANYGYTFGSGTRLTVV.

This chain connects TRBV30 to TRBJ1-1; TRBD1 agrees at 8 bases. Germline V gives CDR1 GTSNPN, CDR2 SVGIG (reference sequence). This CDR3 is built from 16 residues. The J segment lost 1 base and the V segment lost 3 bases, leaving 10 bases of the junction unmatched. As DNA, the CDR3 is TGTGCCTGGAGGAAGACAGGGGCACACCAGAACACTGAAGCTTTCTTT. Protein product: CAWRKTGAHQNTEAFF.

CDR3 nucleotides: TGTGCCAGCAGCTTGTTGTGGGCAGGGTCAGAGACCCAGTACTTC. Encoded protein: CASSLLWAGSETQYF. The genes are TRBV5-6 and TRBJ2-5; tentatively, D is TRBD1 (5 bases). This CDR3 comprises 15 residues. V was cut by 1 base and J by 4 bases, with 14 bases left in between. Germline V gene lookup returns CDR1 SGHDT and CDR2 YYEEEE. Combining the CDR3 with reference TRBV5-6 and TRBJ2-5 gives the whole variable domain DAGVTQSPTHLIKTRGQQVTLRCSPKSGHDTVSWYQQALGQGPQFIFQYYEEEERQRGNFPDRFSGHQFPNYSSELNVNALLLGDSALYLCASSLLWAGSETQYFGPGTRLLVL.

The chain couples TRBV24-1 to TRBJ2-1, with D possibly being TRBD2 (6 bases). The CDR3 extends over 17 amino acids. V was trimmed by 2 bases and J by 4 bases, leaving 17 bases between them. Germline V gene lookup returns CDR1 KGHDR and CDR2 SFDVKD. CDR3 nucleotide sequence: TGTGCCACCAGTGATTCAAACTTGCCCGCGGGGTACAATGAGCAGTTCTTC. Encoded protein: CATSDSNLPAGYNEQFF.

The chain combines TRBV18 with TRBJ2-1, with a weak D call TRBD2 (5 bases). The germline V gene has CDR1 KGHSH and CDR2 LQKENI. V gave up 3 bases and J gave up 2 bases, with 14 bases separating them. The length of the CDR3 is 16 residues. The CDR3 loop is CASSPIAIAPYNEQFF. For the CDR3, the DNA is TGTGCCAGCTCACCCATAGCGATCGCTCCCTACAATGAGCAGTTCTTC.

The chain is built from TRBV5-1 and TRBJ1-1, with 9 bases aligning to TRBD1. Germline assignment: CDR1 SGHRS and CDR2 YFSETQ. This CDR3 has 15 residues. The V gene end was trimmed by 7 bases and the J gene end by 0 bases; junction bases not matched to a gene: 7. CDR3 residues: CASRDRDNLNTEAFF. In DNA, the CDR3 is TGCGCCAGCCGGGACAGGGATAATTTGAACACTGAAGCTTTCTTT.

This clone appeared a single time. This sequence joins TRBV7-2 and TRBJ2-3; 8 bases agree with TRBD2. V shed 5 bases, J shed 4 bases, and the junction held 8 bases outside the gene matches. This CDR3 region has 15 residues. Per germline, CDR1 SGHTA and CDR2 FQGNSA. CDR3 DNA sequence: TGTGCCAGCAGCGACAGTCCGGGGGGGGCAGATACGCAGTATTTT. Amino acids: CASSDSPGGADTQYF.

The chain has TRBV7-8 and TRBJ1-6; 9 bases map to TRBD1. There are 14 residues in the CDR3. From germline, CDR1 is SGHVS and CDR2 FQNEAQ. Trimming removed 3 bases from V and 7 bases from J; junction bases left unmatched: 1. In DNA form, the CDR3 reads TGTGCCAGCAGCTTCGGACAGGGGAATTCACCCCTCCACTTT. Protein product: CASSFGQGNSPLHF.

The CDR3 DNA follows: TGCGCCAGCAGCTTGGGCAACCGGGACAAATCCTACGAGCAGTACTTC. This encodes CASSLGNRDKSYEQYF. V is TRBV5-1 and J is TRBJ2-7; the D gene is possibly TRBD1 (6 bases). This CDR3 comprises 16 residues. From germline, CDR1 is SGHRS and CDR2 YFSETQ. V was trimmed by 0 bases and J by 1 base, leaving 14 bases between them. The full variable domain, with the rest looked up from reference TRBV5-1 and TRBJ2-7, is KAGVTQTPRYLIKTRGQQVTLSCSPISGHRSVSWYQQTPGQGLQFLFEYFSETQRNKGNFPGRFSGRQFSNSRSEMNVSTLELGDSALYLCASSLGNRDKSYEQYFGPGTRLTVT.

The chain is built from TRBV19 and TRBJ2-7; TRBD1 aligns across 10 bases. The CDR3 runs 16 residues. After removal of 5 bases from V and 6 bases from J, the junction contained 13 bases not matched to a gene. CDR1 LNHDA and CDR2 SQIVND come from the germline V gene (reference sequence). This chain's CDR3 is CASSVNRDRGPGEQYF. The CDR3 coding sequence is TGTGCCAGTAGTGTAAACCGGGACAGGGGTCCCGGCGAGCAGTACTTC.

V usage is TRBV4-2 and J usage is TRBJ1-2; the match to TRBD1 covers 7 bases. Germline V gene lookup returns CDR1 LGHNA and CDR2 YNFKEQ. The CDR3 contains 13 residues. V trimming: 4 bases; J trimming: 9 bases; junction bases outside the gene matches: 8. The chain's CDR3 is CASSLTGARSYTF. CDR3 sequence (DNA): TGTGCCAGCAGCCTAACAGGGGCTCGGAGCTACACCTTC.

This chain uses TRBV7-2 with TRBJ1-2; TRBD1 agrees at 8 bases. Trimming took 3 bases from V and 6 from J; bases not matched to a gene: 12. There are 16 residues in the CDR3. Germline CDR1 reads SGHTA; CDR2 reads FQGNSA. CDR3 bases: TGTGCCAGCAGCTTTCTTCAGGGGGCCCGGGCTGATGGCTACACCTTC. The encoded protein is CASSFLQGARADGYTF.

The gene calls are TRBV2 and TRBJ1-1; D may be TRBD1 (6 bases). The CDR3 extends over 16 amino acids. The germline V gene has CDR1 SNHLY and CDR2 FYNNEI. V lost 2 bases, J lost 0 bases, and 13 bases lay in between. CDR3 nucleotides: TGTGCCAGCAGTGAACCCCGGGGGGCGGTGAACACTGAAGCTTTCTTT. This translates into CASSEPRGAVNTEAFF.